A selection of T cell receptor beta chains follows, all from one sample in a study of Ad26.COV2.S vaccination and SARS-CoV-2 variants. The table came from immunoSEQ multiplex PCR; TCRdb's copy has only in-frame clones and leaves some out. This table has 100,000 or so clones, 80% appearing once. The sample consisted of peripheral blood, taken after recovery from COVID-19. Receptor source: a human donor who had recovered from COVID-19. CDR3s include the opening cysteine and the closing phenylalanine or tryptophan. D genes are given only for firm matches. Only some rows state a clone size, as once, few, many or a class for expanded clones.

J gene: TRBJ2-6
V gene: TRBV5-6
CDR3 length: 19
clone size: NA
D gene: TRBD1
CDR3 DNA: TGTGCCAGCAGCTTGGTTCCGGGACAGGGAAGCTCTGGGGCCAACGTCCTGACTTTC
CDR3 protein: CASSLVPGQGSSGANVLTF

J gene: TRBJ2-2
V gene: TRBV19
CDR3 length: 14
clone size: NA
D gene: TRBD2
CDR3 DNA: TGTGCCAGTAACTTAGCGGGTGGGACCGGGGAGCTGTTTTTT
CDR3 protein: CASNLAGGTGELFF

J gene: TRBJ2-7
V gene: TRBV30
CDR3 length: 14
clone size: NA
D gene: TRBD2
CDR3 DNA: TGTGCCTGGAGTGTATCCCTAGCGGGCTACGAGCAGTACTTC
CDR3 protein: CAWSVSLAGYEQYF

J gene: TRBJ2-1
V gene: TRBV7-9
CDR3 length: 15
clone size: NA
D gene: TRBD1
CDR3 DNA: TGTGCCAGCAGCTCACCGGGACAGGGGCGGGGTGAGCAGTTCTTC
CDR3 protein: CASSSPGQGRGEQFF

J gene: TRBJ2-5
V gene: TRBV7-7
CDR3 length: 15
clone size: few
D gene: NA
CDR3 DNA: TGTGCCAGCAGCTTAGGTCACAGGGAAGCTGAGACCCAGTACTTC
CDR3 protein: CASSLGHREAETQYF

J gene: TRBJ2-1
V gene: TRBV6-1
CDR3 length: 13
clone size: NA
D gene: NA
CDR3 DNA: TGTGCCAGCAGTGAAGCAGGGGAGAATGAGCAGTTCTTC
CDR3 protein: CASSEAGENEQFF

J gene: TRBJ1-6
V gene: TRBV5-1
CDR3 length: 14
clone size: NA
D gene: NA
CDR3 DNA: TGCGCCAGCAGCTTGGGTGGGAATAATTCACCCCTCCACTTT
CDR3 protein: CASSLGGNNSPLHF

J gene: TRBJ1-2
V gene: TRBV28
CDR3 length: 15
clone size: NA
D gene: NA
CDR3 DNA: TGTGCCAGCAGTTTCAATTTGGGTCAGGCATATGGCTACACCTTC
CDR3 protein: CASSFNLGQAYGYTF

J gene: TRBJ2-7
V gene: TRBV7-6
CDR3 length: 16
clone size: NA
D gene: TRBD1
CDR3 DNA: TGTGCCAGCAGCCAACTAGGGGGACAGGGGTACTACGAGCAGTACTTC
CDR3 protein: CASSQLGGQGYYEQYF

J gene: TRBJ2-6
V gene: TRBV10-3
CDR3 length: 17
clone size: NA
D gene: NA
CDR3 DNA: TGTGCCATCAGTGAGTCGAGGGTGGTCTCTGGGGCCAACGTCCTGACTTTC
CDR3 protein: CAISESRVVSGANVLTF

J gene: TRBJ2-3
V gene: TRBV7-3
CDR3 length: 13
clone size: NA
D gene: NA
CDR3 DNA: TGTGCCAGCAGCTCCCGCCGCACAGATACGCAGTATTTT
CDR3 protein: CASSSRRTDTQYF

J gene: TRBJ2-5
V gene: TRBV7-7
CDR3 length: 16
clone size: NA
D gene: TRBD2
CDR3 DNA: TGTGCCAGCAGCTTAGGAGTAGCGGGGGGGGAAGAGACCCAGTACTTC
CDR3 protein: CASSLGVAGGEETQYF

J gene: TRBJ1-2
V gene: TRBV2
CDR3 length: 13
clone size: NA
D gene: NA
CDR3 DNA: TGTGCCAGCAGTGAGCGAGACACTAGAACCTACACCTTC
CDR3 protein: CASSERDTRTYTF

J gene: TRBJ2-6
V gene: TRBV6-5
CDR3 length: 16
clone size: NA
D gene: NA
CDR3 DNA: TGTGCCAGCAGTTACTCCTATATCTCTGGGGCCAACGTCCTGACTTTC
CDR3 protein: CASSYSYISGANVLTF

J gene: TRBJ2-7
V gene: TRBV11-3
CDR3 length: 13
clone size: NA
D gene: TRBD1
CDR3 DNA: TGTGCCAGCAGCTTTACAGGGGCAGGGGAGCAGTACTTC
CDR3 protein: CASSFTGAGEQYF

J gene: TRBJ1-2
V gene: TRBV28
CDR3 length: 16
clone size: NA
D gene: TRBD1
CDR3 DNA: TGTGCCAGCAGGAGCCGGGACAGGGTCTCTGGCTATGGCTACACCTTC
CDR3 protein: CASRSRDRVSGYGYTF

J gene: TRBJ2-5
V gene: TRBV6-5
CDR3 length: 13
clone size: NA
D gene: TRBD1
CDR3 DNA: TGTGCCAGCAGTCAACAGGGGCAAGAGACCCAGTACTTC
CDR3 protein: CASSQQGQETQYF

J gene: TRBJ2-7
V gene: TRBV6-5
CDR3 length: 15
clone size: NA
D gene: TRBD2
CDR3 DNA: TGTGCCAGCCAGTCCCTTAGCGGGGTCAGCTACGAGCAGTACTTC
CDR3 protein: CASQSLSGVSYEQYF

J gene: TRBJ2-5
V gene: TRBV28
CDR3 length: 15
clone size: few
D gene: TRBD2
CDR3 DNA: TGTGCCAGCAGTTTCAGCGGGGGGGTAGAAGAGACCCAGTACTTC
CDR3 protein: CASSFSGGVEETQYF

J gene: TRBJ1-2
V gene: TRBV5-6
CDR3 length: 16
clone size: NA
D gene: NA
CDR3 DNA: TGTGCCAGCAGCCCTTACCCCGGGCTTTCGGCCTATGGCTACACCTTC
CDR3 protein: CASSPYPGLSAYGYTF

J gene: TRBJ2-7
V gene: TRBV30
CDR3 length: 11
clone size: NA
D gene: NA
CDR3 DNA: TGTGCCTGGAGTGTGTCTGGGGAGCAGTACTTC
CDR3 protein: CAWSVSGEQYF

J gene: TRBJ2-5
V gene: TRBV11-2
CDR3 length: 15
clone size: NA
D gene: TRBD2
CDR3 DNA: TGTGCCAGCAGCTTATTAGCGGGGGGGCTCGAGACCCAGTACTTC
CDR3 protein: CASSLLAGGLETQYF

J gene: TRBJ2-7
V gene: TRBV2
CDR3 length: 16
clone size: few
D gene: TRBD2
CDR3 DNA: TGTGCCAGCAGTGCAACGGGGGGTTTTGCGTCCTACGAGCAGTACTTC
CDR3 protein: CASSATGGFASYEQYF

J gene: TRBJ2-3
V gene: TRBV3-1/TRBV3-2
CDR3 length: 17
clone size: NA
D gene: TRBD1
CDR3 DNA: TGTGCCAGCAGCCAAGATACAGGGGCCTCGGGCACAGATACGCAGTATTTT
CDR3 protein: CASSQDTGASGTDTQYF

J gene: TRBJ2-1
V gene: TRBV7-2
CDR3 length: 15
clone size: NA
D gene: TRBD1
CDR3 DNA: TGTGCCAGCAGCTTAGGCAGGGGGCTCTACAATGAGCAGTTCTTC
CDR3 protein: CASSLGRGLYNEQFF

J gene: TRBJ1-4
V gene: TRBV19
CDR3 length: 17
clone size: NA
D gene: NA
CDR3 DNA: TGTGCCAGTAGTATAGGACCCCTGAGGGCAACTAATGAAAAACTGTTTTTT
CDR3 protein: CASSIGPLRATNEKLFF

J gene: TRBJ1-2
V gene: TRBV3-1/TRBV3-2
CDR3 length: 15
clone size: NA
D gene: NA
CDR3 DNA: TGTGCCAGCAGCCAAGATTCGGGGGGTACGTATGGCTACACCTTC
CDR3 protein: CASSQDSGGTYGYTF